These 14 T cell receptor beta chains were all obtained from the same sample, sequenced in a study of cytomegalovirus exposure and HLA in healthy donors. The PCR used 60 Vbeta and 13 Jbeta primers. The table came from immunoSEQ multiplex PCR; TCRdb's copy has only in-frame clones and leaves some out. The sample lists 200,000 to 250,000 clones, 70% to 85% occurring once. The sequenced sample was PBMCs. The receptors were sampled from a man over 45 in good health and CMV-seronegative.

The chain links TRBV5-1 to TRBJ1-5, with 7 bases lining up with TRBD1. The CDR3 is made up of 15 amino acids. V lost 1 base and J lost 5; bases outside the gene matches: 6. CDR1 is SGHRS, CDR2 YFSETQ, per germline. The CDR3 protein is CASSLFGQEYQPQHF. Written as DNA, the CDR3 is TGCGCCAGCAGCTTGTTCGGACAGGAATATCAGCCCCAGCATTTT.

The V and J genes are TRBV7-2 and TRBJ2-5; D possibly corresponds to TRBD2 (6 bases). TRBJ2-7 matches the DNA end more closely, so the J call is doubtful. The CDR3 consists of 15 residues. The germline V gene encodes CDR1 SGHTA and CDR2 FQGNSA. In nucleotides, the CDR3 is TGTGCCAGCAGCTTACGAAGCGGGTACCTGCCCGAGCAGTACTTC. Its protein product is CASSLRSGYLPEQYF.

The chain's CDR3 is CASRGLAGGGLYEQYF. CDR3 coding DNA: TGTGCCAGCAGGGGACTAGCGGGAGGGGGCCTCTACGAGCAGTACTTC. The V and J genes are TRBV27 and TRBJ2-7; 16 positions agree with TRBD2. This CDR3 contains 16 residues. V dropped 6 bases and J dropped 3; count of bases not matched to a gene: 5. Germline V lookup: CDR1 MNHEY, CDR2 SMNVEV (reference sequence).

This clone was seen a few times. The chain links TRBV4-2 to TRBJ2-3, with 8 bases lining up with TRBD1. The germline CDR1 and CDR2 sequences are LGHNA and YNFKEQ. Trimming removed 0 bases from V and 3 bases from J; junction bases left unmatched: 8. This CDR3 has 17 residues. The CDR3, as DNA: TGTGCCAGCAGCCAAGATTTAAACAGGGGGATAACAGATACGCAGTATTTT. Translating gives CASSQDLNRGITDTQYF.

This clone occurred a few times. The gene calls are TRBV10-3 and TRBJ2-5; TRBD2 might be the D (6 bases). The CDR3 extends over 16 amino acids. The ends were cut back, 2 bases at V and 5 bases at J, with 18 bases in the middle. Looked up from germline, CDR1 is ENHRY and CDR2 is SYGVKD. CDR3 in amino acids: CAISEPTRRAGETQYF. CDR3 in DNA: TGTGCCATCAGTGAGCCCACAAGGCGGGCGGGGGAGACCCAGTACTTC.

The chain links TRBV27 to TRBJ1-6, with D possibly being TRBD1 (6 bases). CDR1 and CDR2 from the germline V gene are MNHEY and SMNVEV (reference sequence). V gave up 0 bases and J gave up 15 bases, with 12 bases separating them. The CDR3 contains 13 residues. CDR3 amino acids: CASSLSGGLRLHF. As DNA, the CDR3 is TGTGCCAGCAGTTTATCAGGGGGTTTACGCCTCCACTTT.

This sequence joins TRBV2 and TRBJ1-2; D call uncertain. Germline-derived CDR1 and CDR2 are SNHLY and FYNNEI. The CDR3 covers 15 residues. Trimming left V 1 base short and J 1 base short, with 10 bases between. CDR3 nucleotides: TGTGCCAGCAGTGAAGGACTTCTTAATAACTATGGCTACACCTTC. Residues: CASSEGLLNNYGYTF. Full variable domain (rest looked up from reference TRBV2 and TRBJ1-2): EPEVTQTPSHQVTQMGQEVILRCVPISNHLYFYWYRQILGQKVEFLVSFYNNEISEKSEIFDDQFSVERPDGSNFTLKIRSTKLEDSAMYFCASSEGLLNNYGYTFGSGTRLTVV.

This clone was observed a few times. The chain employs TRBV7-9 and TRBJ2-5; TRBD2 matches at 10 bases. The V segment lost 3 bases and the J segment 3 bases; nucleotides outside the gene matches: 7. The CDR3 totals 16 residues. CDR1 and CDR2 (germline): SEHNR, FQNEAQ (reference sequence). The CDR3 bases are TGTGCCAGCAGCTTTCGGACTAGCGGCCTTAAAGAGACCCAGTACTTC. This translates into CASSFRTSGLKETQYF. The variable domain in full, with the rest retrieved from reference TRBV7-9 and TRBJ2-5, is DTGVSQNPRHKITKRGQNVTFRCDPISEHNRLYWYRQTLGQGPEFLTYFQNEAQLEKSRLLSDRFSAERPKGSFSTLEIQRTEQGDSAMYLCASSFRTSGLKETQYFGPGTRLLVL.

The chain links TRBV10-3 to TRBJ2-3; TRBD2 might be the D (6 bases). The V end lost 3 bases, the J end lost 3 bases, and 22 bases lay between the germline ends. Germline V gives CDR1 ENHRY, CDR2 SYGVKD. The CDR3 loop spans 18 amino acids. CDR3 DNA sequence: TGTGCCATCAGTGAAGGGAAGGCTAGCGCTTCGGTAACAGATACGCAGTATTTT. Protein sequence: CAISEGKASASVTDTQYF.

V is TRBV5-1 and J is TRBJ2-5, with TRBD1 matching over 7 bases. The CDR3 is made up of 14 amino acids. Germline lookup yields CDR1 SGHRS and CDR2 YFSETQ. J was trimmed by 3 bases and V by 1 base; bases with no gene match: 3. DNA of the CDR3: TGCGCCAGCAGCTTGCGTCAGGGGGAAGAGACCCAGTACTTC. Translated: CASSLRQGEETQYF.

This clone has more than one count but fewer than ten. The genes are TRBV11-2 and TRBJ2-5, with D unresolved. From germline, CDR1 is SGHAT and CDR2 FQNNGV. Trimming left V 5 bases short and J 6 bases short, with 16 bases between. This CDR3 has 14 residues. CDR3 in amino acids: CASSPLERQKTQYF. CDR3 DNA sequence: TGTGCCAGCAGCCCCCTTGAACGACAAAAGACCCAGTACTTC. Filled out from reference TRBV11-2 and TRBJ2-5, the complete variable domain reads EAGVAQSPRYKIIEKRQSVAFWCNPISGHATLYWYQQILGQGPKLLIQFQNNGVVDDSQLPKDRFSAERLKGVDSTLKIQPAKLEDSAVYLCASSPLERQKTQYFGPGTRLLVL.

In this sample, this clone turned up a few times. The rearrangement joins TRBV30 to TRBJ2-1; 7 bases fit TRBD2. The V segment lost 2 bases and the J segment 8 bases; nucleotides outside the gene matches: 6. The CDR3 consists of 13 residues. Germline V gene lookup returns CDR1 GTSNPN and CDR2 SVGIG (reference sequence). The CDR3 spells CAWSQLASDEQFF. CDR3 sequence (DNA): TGTGCCTGGAGTCAACTAGCGTCGGATGAGCAGTTCTTC.

CDR3 protein: CASSDRPDEQFF. CDR3 coding DNA: TGTGCCAGCAGTGACAGGCCCGATGAGCAGTTCTTC. The V and J genes are TRBV25-1 and TRBJ2-1; unclear D gene. This CDR3 comprises 12 residues. V was shortened by 3 bases and J by 8 bases, with 8 bases between the two germline ends. CDR1 and CDR2 from the germline V gene are MGHDK and SYGVNS.

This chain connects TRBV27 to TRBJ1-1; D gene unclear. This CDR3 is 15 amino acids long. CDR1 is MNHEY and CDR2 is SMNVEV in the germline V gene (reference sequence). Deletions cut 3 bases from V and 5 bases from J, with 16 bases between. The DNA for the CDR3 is TGTGCCAGCAGTTTTTCTGGGAGGGTCGGAACTGAAGCTTTCTTT. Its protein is CASSFSGRVGTEAFF.